The rows below give T cell receptor beta chains drawn from one sample of a study of tumor-infiltrating lymphocytes in primary liver carcinoma. TCRdb processed the multiplex PCR reads anew with MiXCR; each CDR3 protein has one entry. Seen here are about 330,000 distinct CDR3 sequences, about two thirds observed once, and the top ten hold roughly 6%. Source material: peripheral blood. These receptors were obtained from a man in his forties with primary liver carcinoma and hepatitis B virus infection. Each CDR3 is given with its conserved first and last residue. D genes are given only for firm matches. Expanded clones get a size class; other rows say once, few or many, or leave the size out.

d_call: TRBD2
v_call: TRBV11-1
j_call: TRBJ2-1
clone_size: once
cdr3_aa: CARSPREGLAVDNEQFF
cdr3_nt: TGTGCCAGAAGCCCCCGAGAAGGACTAGCGGTAGACAATGAGCAGTTCTTC

d_call: TRBD1
v_call: TRBV4-2
j_call: TRBJ1-1
clone_size: .
cdr3_aa: CVSSHPTGNTEALF
cdr3_nt: TGTGTCAGCAGCCACCCGACAGGGAACACTGAAGCTCTCTTT

d_call: TRBD2
v_call: TRBV6-5
j_call: TRBJ2-7
clone_size: many
cdr3_aa: CASSYSRPSGGHEQYF
cdr3_nt: TGTGCCAGCAGTTACTCGAGGCCCTCGGGAGGGCACGAGCAGTACTTC

d_call: .
v_call: TRBV11-2
j_call: TRBJ2-7
clone_size: .
cdr3_aa: CASSLGGTLPYEQYF
cdr3_nt: TGTGCCAGCAGCCTCGGCGGGACCCTACCCTACGAGCAGTACTTC

d_call: .
v_call: TRBV11-2
j_call: TRBJ1-2
clone_size: .
cdr3_aa: CASSFGGAYGNTF
cdr3_nt: TGTGCCAGCAGCTTCGGGGGGGCCTATGGTAACACCTTC

d_call: TRBD2
v_call: TRBV10-1
j_call: TRBJ2-2
clone_size: many
cdr3_aa: CASSEGLAPGELFF
cdr3_nt: TGCGCCAGCAGTGAGGGACTAGCGCCCGGGGAGCTGTTTTTT

d_call: .
v_call: TRBV30
j_call: TRBJ2-2
clone_size: few
cdr3_aa: CAWRRGATTGELFF
cdr3_nt: TGTGCCTGGAGGCGTGGGGCGACCACCGGGGAGCTGTTTTTT

d_call: TRBD2
v_call: TRBV6-6
j_call: TRBJ2-5
clone_size: .
cdr3_aa: CTSKKLAGKEETQYF
cdr3_nt: TGTACCAGCAAGAAACTAGCGGGAAAGGAAGAGACCCAGTACTTC

d_call: TRBD1
v_call: TRBV24-1
j_call: TRBJ2-3
clone_size: .
cdr3_aa: CATGTGGGTDTQYF
cdr3_nt: TGTGCCACCGGCACAGGGGGAGGCACAGATACGCAGTATTTT

d_call: TRBD1
v_call: TRBV11-2
j_call: TRBJ1-1
clone_size: .
cdr3_aa: CASSLGQGDTEAFF
cdr3_nt: TGTGCCAGCAGCTTAGGACAGGGAGACACTGAAGCTTTCTTT

d_call: TRBD1
v_call: TRBV11-3
j_call: TRBJ2-1
clone_size: .
cdr3_aa: CDSSLGLGQETRDERFF
cdr3_nt: TGTGACAGCAGCTTAGGTTTGGGACAGGAGACTAGGGATGAGCGGTTCTTC

d_call: TRBD1
v_call: TRBV12-3/TRBV12-4
j_call: TRBJ2-2
clone_size: many
cdr3_aa: CASSFPGQWTGELFF
cdr3_nt: TGTGCCAGCAGCTTTCCGGGACAGTGGACCGGGGAGCTGTTTTTT

d_call: .
v_call: TRBV29-1
j_call: TRBJ2-1
clone_size: .
cdr3_aa: CSVGTPSSYNEQFF
cdr3_nt: TGCAGCGTCGGGACTCCGAGCTCCTACAATGAGCAGTTCTTC

d_call: TRBD1
v_call: TRBV11-2
j_call: TRBJ1-2
clone_size: .
cdr3_aa: CASSLVRGRKGYGYTF
cdr3_nt: TGTGCCAGCAGCTTAGTCAGGGGGCGAAAGGGATATGGCTACACCTTC

d_call: .
v_call: TRBV2
j_call: TRBJ2-2
clone_size: once
cdr3_aa: CASREGGTVELFF
cdr3_nt: TGTGCCAGCCGCGAGGGGGGGACCGTGGAGCTGTTTTTT

d_call: TRBD2
v_call: TRBV11-2
j_call: TRBJ2-1
clone_size: once
cdr3_aa: CASSDNGLARYNEQSF
cdr3_nt: TGTGCCAGCAGTGACAACGGACTAGCGAGATACAATGAGCAGTCATTC

d_call: TRBD2
v_call: TRBV11-2
j_call: TRBJ2-7
clone_size: .
cdr3_aa: CFSSLGGGGTYEQYF
cdr3_nt: TGTTTCAGCAGCTTAGGCGGCGGGGGTACCTACGAGCAGTACTTC

d_call: .
v_call: TRBV24-1
j_call: TRBJ2-7
clone_size: few
cdr3_aa: CATSDHATGEQYF
cdr3_nt: TGTGCCACCAGTGATCACGCAACGGGGGAGCAGTACTTC

d_call: .
v_call: TRBV11-1
j_call: TRBJ2-7
clone_size: .
cdr3_aa: CASSPFPTRSPYEQYF
cdr3_nt: TGTGCCAGCAGCCCGTTTCCCACAAGGAGCCCCTACGAGCAGTACTTC

d_call: .
v_call: TRBV12-3/TRBV12-4
j_call: TRBJ2-7
clone_size: many
cdr3_aa: CASRLTEDYEQYF
cdr3_nt: TGTGCCAGCAGACTCACAGAGGACTACGAGCAGTACTTC

d_call: TRBD1
v_call: TRBV28
j_call: TRBJ2-5
clone_size: .
cdr3_aa: CASSSFGQGGETQYF
cdr3_nt: TGTGCCAGCAGTTCTTTTGGACAGGGAGGAGAGACCCAGTACTTC

d_call: .
v_call: TRBV11-2
j_call: TRBJ1-6
clone_size: many
cdr3_aa: CASSLRTGTRGSPLHF
cdr3_nt: TGTGCCAGCAGCTTACGTACCGGGACCAGGGGTTCACCCCTCCACTTT